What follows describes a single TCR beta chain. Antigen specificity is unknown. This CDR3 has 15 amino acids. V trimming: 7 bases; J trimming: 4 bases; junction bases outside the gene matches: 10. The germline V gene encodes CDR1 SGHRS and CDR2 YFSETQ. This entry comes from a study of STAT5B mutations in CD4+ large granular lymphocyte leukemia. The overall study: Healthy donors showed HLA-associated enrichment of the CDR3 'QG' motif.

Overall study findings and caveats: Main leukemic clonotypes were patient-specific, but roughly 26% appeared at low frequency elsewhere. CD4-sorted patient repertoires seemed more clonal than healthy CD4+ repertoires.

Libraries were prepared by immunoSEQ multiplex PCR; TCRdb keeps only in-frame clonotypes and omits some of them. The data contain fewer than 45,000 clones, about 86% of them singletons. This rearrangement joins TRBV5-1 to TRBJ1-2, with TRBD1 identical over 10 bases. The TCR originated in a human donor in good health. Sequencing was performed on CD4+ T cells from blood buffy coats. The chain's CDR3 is CASSFETGGVYGYTF. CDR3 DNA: TGCGCCAGCTCTTTTGAGACAGGGGGCGTCTATGGCTACACCTTC.